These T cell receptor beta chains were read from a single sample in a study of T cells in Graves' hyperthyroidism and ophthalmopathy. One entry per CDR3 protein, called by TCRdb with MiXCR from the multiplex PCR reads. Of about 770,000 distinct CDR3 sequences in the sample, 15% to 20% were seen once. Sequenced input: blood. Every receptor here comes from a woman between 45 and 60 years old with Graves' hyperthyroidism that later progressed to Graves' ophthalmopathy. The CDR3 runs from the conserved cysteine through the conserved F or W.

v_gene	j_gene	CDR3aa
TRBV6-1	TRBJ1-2	CASSETGGARTAYGYTF
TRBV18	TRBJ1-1	CASTRAVQTEAFF
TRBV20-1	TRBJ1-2	CSAREAGSYGYTF
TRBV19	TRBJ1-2	CASSIRQLTYGYTF
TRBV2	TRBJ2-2	CASLDRGRDTGELFF
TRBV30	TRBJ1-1	CAWNLLDRDTEAFF
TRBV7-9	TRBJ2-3	CASSPRPDTQYF
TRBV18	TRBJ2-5	CASSPGTGKETQYF
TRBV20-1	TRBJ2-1	CSANPRGGVYNEQFF
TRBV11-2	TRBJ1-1	CASSLSGGFKDTEAFF
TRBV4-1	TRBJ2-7	CASSQGQGGDYEQYF
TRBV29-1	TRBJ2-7	CSVGQGMDEQYF
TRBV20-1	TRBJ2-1	CSAYAPWVGGNEQFF
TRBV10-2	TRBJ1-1	CASSQQGFNTEAFF
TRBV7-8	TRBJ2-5	CASSLSWGQETQYF